These 18 T cell receptor beta chains were sequenced from one sample in a study of blood T cell repertoires in COVID-19. Sequenced by immunoSEQ multiplex PCR; TCRdb stores in-frame clones only, minus some. Of 75,000 to 80,000 clones listed, more than 75% are singletons. Sequenced sample: peripheral blood. Source of these receptors: a man in his sixties with COVID-19, enrolled during active disease.

This clone was seen more than once but under ten times. This rearrangement joins TRBV11-2 to TRBJ2-4, with D maybe TRBD2 (5 bases). The germline gives CDR1 SGHAT, CDR2 FQNNGV. Trimming took 5 bases from V and 7 from J, leaving 18 bases between them. The CDR3 has 15 amino acids. In DNA, the CDR3 is TGTGCCAGCAGCGTGCTCCCGGGCCCGGGGAACATTCAGTACTTC. This translates into CASSVLPGPGNIQYF. Full variable domain (missing parts from reference TRBV11-2 and TRBJ2-4): EAGVAQSPRYKIIEKRQSVAFWCNPISGHATLYWYQQILGQGPKLLIQFQNNGVVDDSQLPKDRFSAERLKGVDSTLKIQPAKLEDSAVYLCASSVLPGPGNIQYFGAGTRLSVL.

The rearrangement joins TRBV5-6 to TRBJ2-3; tentative D call: TRBD1 (6 bases). The CDR3 sequence is 14 residues long. Trimming removed 4 bases at V and 4 bases at J, with 13 bases between. Germline V CDR1 and CDR2: SGHDT, YYEEEE. CDR3 sequence: CASSQQGSPDTQYF. The CDR3 bases are TGTGCCAGCAGCCAACAGGGTTCCCCAGATACGCAGTATTTT.

The genes are TRBV24-1 and TRBJ2-7; 11 nucleotides align to TRBD1. The CDR3 contains 17 residues. CDR1 KGHDR and CDR2 SFDVKD come from the germline V gene. V lost 2 bases and J lost 9; bases outside the gene matches: 14. The CDR3 DNA follows: TGTGCCACCAGTGATTCCGGGACAGGGGGGCCCTTCACGACGCAGTACTTC. This encodes CATSDSGTGGPFTTQYF.

The chain couples TRBV4-2 to TRBJ1-2; 9 nucleotides agree with TRBD1. The V segment lost 1 base and the J segment 1 base; nucleotides outside the gene matches: 4. Germline lookup yields CDR1 LGHNA and CDR2 YNFKEQ. The length of the CDR3 is 16 residues. The CDR3 loop is CASSQGQGENNYGYTF. The DNA of the CDR3 is TGTGCCAGCAGCCAAGGACAGGGGGAGAATAACTATGGCTACACCTTC.

The V call is TRBV2, the J call TRBJ1-1; D is possibly TRBD1 (5 bases). The ends were cut back, 4 bases at V and 9 bases at J, with 9 bases in the middle. CDR3 length: 11 amino acids. Germline V lookup: CDR1 SNHLY, CDR2 FYNNEI. The CDR3 region is CASSARAQAFF. For the CDR3, the DNA is TGTGCCAGCAGTGCCAGGGCCCAAGCTTTCTTT.

Concerning this clone: A read error is likely, as this CDR3 ends without the conserved phenylalanine or tryptophan. It is unclear where the CDR3 begins or ends on the DNA, so no DNA is shown, and the CDR3 is as TCRdb lists it. The J gene is TRBJ1-2, the V gene TRBV5-1; the DNA was not compared with TRBD1, the D call given in the table. The V gene's germline CDR1 is SGHRS and CDR2 YFSETQ. The CDR3 adds up to 13 amino acids, both ends counted. CDR3: CASSLDGQGDSLY.

Worth noting for this clone: Other nucleotide sequences in the sample specify the same CDR3. This chain links TRBV6-5 with TRBJ2-1; 11 bases agree with TRBD2. This CDR3 is 14 amino acids long. Germline trimming cut 4 bases from V and 6 bases from J; bases unmatched to any gene: 2. Looked up from germline, CDR1 is MNHEY and CDR2 is SVGAGI. The CDR3 reads CASSLAGGPNEQFF. CDR3 DNA sequence: TGTGCCAGCAGTTTAGCGGGAGGGCCCAATGAGCAGTTCTTC.

The chain employs TRBV6-5 and TRBJ1-3; 7 bases map to TRBD1. Germline trimming cut 2 bases from V and 2 bases from J; bases unmatched to any gene: 3. From germline, CDR1 is MNHEY and CDR2 SVGAGI. There are 15 residues in the CDR3. In nucleotides, the CDR3 is TGTGCCAGCAGTTACGCTCAGGGGGCTGGAAACACCATATATTTT. Protein: CASSYAQGAGNTIYF.

This clone was observed a few times. The chain employs TRBV7-9 and TRBJ1-2, with D possibly being TRBD1 (6 bases). Germline V gene sequence: CDR1 SEHNR, CDR2 FQNEAQ (reference sequence). The CDR3 is 12 amino acids. Trimming left V 5 bases short and J 5 bases short, with 9 bases between. The CDR3 DNA sequence: TGTGCCAGCAGCCGGGACATTTATGGCTACACCTTC. Encoded protein: CASSRDIYGYTF.

The CDR3 coding sequence is TGTGCCAGCAGTACTCAGGGGGATCAGCCCCAGCATTTT. It translates to CASSTQGDQPQHF. This rearrangement joins TRBV7-6 to TRBJ1-5, with TRBD1 matching 7 bases. There are 13 residues in the CDR3. Germline V gene sequence: CDR1 SGHVS, CDR2 FNYEAQ. V shed 6 bases, J shed 5 bases, and the junction held 4 bases outside the gene matches.

This rearrangement joins TRBV28 to TRBJ2-7; D is unclear. Trimming pared 6 bases from V and 0 bases from J, leaving 21 bases between. There are 17 residues in the CDR3. Germline V lookup: CDR1 MDHEN, CDR2 SYDVKM. DNA of the CDR3: TGTGCCAGCAGCCCTGGGCTATTAAGAATAAGCTCCTACGAGCAGTACTTC. Translated, it gives CASSPGLLRISSYEQYF.

This clone has only a few counts. This rearrangement joins TRBV6-1 to TRBJ2-7; TRBD2 matches at 13 bases. Germline assignment: CDR1 MNHNS and CDR2 SASEGT. V gave up 2 bases and J gave up 2 bases; unmatched junction bases: 9. The CDR3 is 18 residues long. CDR3 nucleotides: TGTGCCAGCAGTGAATCTACTAGCGGGAGGGTTGTCACCTACGAGCAGTACTTC. This gives the protein CASSESTSGRVVTYEQYF.

This clone was recorded a few times. The chain has TRBV29-1 and TRBJ1-4; D is perhaps TRBD1 (6 bases). Trimming cost V 4 bases and J 2 bases, with 14 bases left between them. Germline CDR1 reads SQVTM; CDR2 reads ANQGSEA. There are 15 residues in the CDR3. In nucleotides, the CDR3 is TGCAGCGTTGTACAGGGAGCAGGGACTAATGAAAAACTGTTTTTT. Translation: CSVVQGAGTNEKLFF.

This clone was seen only a few times. V and J are TRBV2 and TRBJ1-2; no reliable D call. The germline CDR1 and CDR2 sequences are SNHLY and FYNNEI. Trimming left V 3 bases short and J 7 bases short, with 12 bases between. The CDR3 has 13 residues. CDR3 in amino acids: CASSESGESGYTF. The CDR3 DNA is TGTGCCAGCAGTGAGTCCGGGGAGAGTGGCTACACCTTC.

V is TRBV3-1 (or the pseudogene TRBV3-2) and J is TRBJ2-2; TRBD2 agrees at 11 bases. Germline V gene sequence: CDR1 LGHDT, CDR2 YNNKEL (reference sequence). The CDR3 has 17 residues. V dropped 4 bases and J dropped 1; count of bases not matched to a gene: 5. The CDR3 here is CASSPTGTSGNTGELFF. DNA of the CDR3: TGTGCCAGCAGCCCCACTGGGACTAGCGGGAACACCGGGGAGCTGTTTTTT.

The chain joins TRBV27 to TRBJ1-4; 10 nucleotides agree with TRBD1. The junction had 6 bases not matched to a gene; V was cut back by 3 bases and J by 8 bases. The CDR3 totals 15 residues. Germline CDR1 and CDR2: MNHEY and SMNVEV (reference sequence). The CDR3 DNA sequence: TGTGCCAGCAGTTTGGGGGACAGGGGAAGGGAAAAACTGTTTTTT. Amino acid sequence: CASSLGDRGREKLFF.

V usage is TRBV21-1 and J usage is TRBJ1-3; the table calls TRBD1, which could not be checked here. TRBV21-1 is recorded as a pseudogene. The CDR3 runs to 16 residues. The CDR3 nucleotides are TGTGCCAGCAGCAAAGATGGCAGGGCTTGTGGAAACACCATATATTTT. Its translation: CASSKDGRACGNTIYF.

CDR3 nucleotides: TGTGCCAGCAGCCGACTAGCGGCCTACGAGCAGTACTTC. This sequence encodes CASSRLAAYEQYF. V and J are TRBV7-2 and TRBJ2-7; TRBD2 matches at 9 bases. Germline CDR1 and CDR2: SGHTA and FQGNSA. CDR3 length: 13 amino acids. J was trimmed by 2 bases and V by 5 bases; bases with no gene match: 1.